A selection of T cell receptor beta chains follows, all from one sample in a study of shared clonotypes between healthy human individuals. Data came from immunoSEQ multiplex PCR; TCRdb stores just in-frame clones and leaves some out. Among 950,000 to 1,100,000 clones listed, 70% to 80% were seen once. The material sequenced was memory CD4+ T cells sorted from blood. These receptors all come from a man in his late teens or twenties in good health. The CDR3 runs from the conserved cysteine through the conserved F or W. A D gene is named only where the DNA matches it firmly. Size is omitted from some rows. Given values are once, few, many or a class for expanded clones.

V: TRBV5-4; size: NA; D: TRBD1; J: TRBJ1-2; DNA: TGTGCCAGCAGCCAACAGGGGGCATCAGTAGTTGGTGGCTACACCTTC; CDR3: CASSQQGASVVGGYTF
V: TRBV2; size: NA; D: NA; J: TRBJ2-2; DNA: TGTGCCAGCAGTGAGAGCTTGGCCGGGGAGCTGTTTTTT; CDR3: CASSESLAGELFF
V: TRBV21-1; size: NA; D: NA; J: TRBJ1-1; DNA: TGTGCCAGCAGCTATTCGGCCCCCGACGATGGTGAAGCTTTCTTT; CDR3: CASSYSAPDDGEAFF
V: TRBV5-4; size: NA; D: TRBD2; J: TRBJ2-2; DNA: TGTGCCAGCAGCCCGTGGGGGGGTAATTTTCCCGGGGAGCTGTTTTTT; CDR3: CASSPWGGNFPGELFF
V: TRBV11-2; size: once; D: NA; J: TRBJ2-1; DNA: TGTGCCAGCAGCTTACGGAATGAGCAGTTCTTC; CDR3: CASSLRNEQFF
V: TRBV14; size: few; D: NA; J: TRBJ1-6; DNA: TGTGCCAGCAGCCCCGAGGCGCAGAAGAGCTCCTATAATTCACCCCTCCACTTT; CDR3: CASSPEAQKSSYNSPLHF
V: TRBV30; size: NA; D: NA; J: TRBJ2-6; DNA: TGTGCCTGGATCCCCAGCTCTGGGGCCAACGTCCTGACTTTC; CDR3: CAWIPSSGANVLTF
V: TRBV5-1; size: NA; D: NA; J: TRBJ1-2; DNA: TGCGCCAGCAGCTTAGACGAGTTTGGCTACACCTTC; CDR3: CASSLDEFGYTF
V: TRBV29-1; size: NA; D: TRBD1; J: TRBJ1-4; DNA: TGCAGCGGTGGACAGGGCGCAAATGAAAAACTGTTTTTT; CDR3: CSGGQGANEKLFF
V: TRBV7-9; size: NA; D: NA; J: TRBJ2-7; DNA: TGTGCCAGCAGCTTATATATCTCCTACGAGCAGTACTTC; CDR3: CASSLYISYEQYF
V: TRBV10-1; size: many; D: TRBD2; J: TRBJ2-3; DNA: TGCGCCAGCAGTTCGACTAGCGGGGGGGCCTTTAAAACAGATACGCAGTATTTT; CDR3: CASSSTSGGAFKTDTQYF
V: TRBV19; size: NA; D: NA; J: TRBJ1-6; DNA: TGTGCCAGTAGTACCCGACTTTCACCCCTCCACTTT; CDR3: CASSTRLSPLHF
V: TRBV20-1; size: NA; D: NA; J: TRBJ2-7; DNA: TGCAGTGCCTCATTGGGCTACGAGCAGTACTTC; CDR3: CSASLGYEQYF
V: TRBV4-1; size: NA; D: NA; J: TRBJ1-1; DNA: TGCGCCAGCAGCCAGTTAGAGTTTCACACTGAAGCTTTCTTT; CDR3: CASSQLEFHTEAFF
V: TRBV10-1; size: NA; D: NA; J: TRBJ2-2; DNA: TGCGCCAGCAGTGAGTCCCCGTCGGACACCGGGGAGCTGTTTTTT; CDR3: CASSESPSDTGELFF
V: TRBV28; size: NA; D: NA; J: TRBJ2-2; DNA: TGTGCCAGCAGTTTAATGGGGTTCGGGGAGCTGTTTTTT; CDR3: CASSLMGFGELFF
V: TRBV18; size: NA; D: NA; J: TRBJ1-2; DNA: TGTGCCAGCTCACCAGCAGGGGAGGCCTATGGCTACACCTTC; CDR3: CASSPAGEAYGYTF
V: TRBV27; size: NA; D: TRBD1; J: TRBJ1-6; DNA: TGTGCCAGCAGCCCTGTAGGGGGCAGCCTCCACTTT; CDR3: CASSPVGGSLHF
V: TRBV27; size: NA; D: TRBD1; J: TRBJ2-2; DNA: TGTGCCAGCAGGGGGACAGGGGTCACCGGGGAGCTGTTTTTT; CDR3: CASRGTGVTGELFF
V: TRBV28; size: NA; D: NA; J: TRBJ1-5; DNA: TGTGCCAGCAGCCGGACGGCTAGCAATCAGCCCCAGCATTTT; CDR3: CASSRTASNQPQHF